What follows is one TCR beta chain and its context. Antigen: not known. Trimming took off 6 bases at V and 3 bases at J, with 11 bases between the two ends. This CDR3 has 13 residues. Germline V lookup: CDR1 ENHRY, CDR2 SYGVKD. Amplification used 60 Vbeta primers and 13 Jbeta primers. Generated by immunoSEQ multiplex PCR, the TCRdb table keeps only in-frame clones and is missing some. The table has 110,000 or so clones, roughly 70% seen once. The data derive from a study of cytomegalovirus exposure and HLA in healthy donors. General study results and limits: Reports described diagnosis of cytomegalovirus status by the classifier as highly specific and sensitive. A later analysis found that most CMV-associated TCR beta chains appeared HLA-restricted.

Sequencing was carried out using PBMCs. J is TRBJ1-1 and V is TRBV10-3; D not resolved. This clonotype was sampled from a woman aged 40 to 55 in good health and CMV-seropositive. The CDR3 spells CAIRHVEDTEAFF. The CDR3 coding sequence is TGTGCCATCAGACACGTGGAGGACACTGAAGCTTTCTTT.